The clone carrying this T cell receptor (beta chain) has only one observation. What it binds is not known. This sample was taken from a study of T cell responses to AZD1222 COVID-19 vaccine. As for the study in general: Pooling was applied to second doses at about 4 or about 12 weeks. Study-level findings and limits: The donors showed a predominance of white British ancestry and of females, with possible underestimation of clonal diversity. In the spike-specific TCR repertoire, nearly half reportedly target unmutated variant regions. Spike as a whole was targeted by vaccine-associated CD4 TCRs, dominant at 160-218 and 743-854.

Libraries were prepared by immunoSEQ multiplex PCR; TCRdb keeps only in-frame clonotypes and omits some of them. The repertoire holds 55,000 to 90,000 clones, 80% to 85% seen once, with 9.5% to 10% in the top ten. The CDR3 loop spans 11 amino acids. This TCR derives from an adult in good health. The specimen was peripheral blood, collected on day 0 of AZD1222 vaccination. The gene calls are TRBV21-1 and TRBJ2-5. TRBV21-1 has pseudogene status. This CDR3 reads CASSKEETQYF. CDR3 in DNA: TGTGCCAGCAGCAAAGAGGAGACCCAGTACTTC.